This TCR beta chain was captured in a study of blood T cells in healthy people across ages. Through a sample-barcoded 5' primer and a J-beta primer mix, a second PCR was run for about 6 to 12 cycles. Each CDR3 protein is one row after TCRdb ran MiXCR on the 5' RACE reads. The sample has more than 800,000 distinct CDR3 sequences, roughly 26% seen once. CDR1 is SGHDT, CDR2 YYEEEE, per germline. The CDR3 is 12 residues long. V was trimmed by 1 base and J by 11 bases, leaving 12 bases between them. This clonotype has at least ten counts. The chain combines TRBV5-6 with TRBJ1-1; D not resolved. The TCR comes from a woman over 75 in good health. The sequencing sample was made of blood. This CDR3 is CASSLWSAAAFF. The DNA for the CDR3 is TGTGCCAGCAGCTTGTGGTCCGCGGCGGCTTTCTTT.